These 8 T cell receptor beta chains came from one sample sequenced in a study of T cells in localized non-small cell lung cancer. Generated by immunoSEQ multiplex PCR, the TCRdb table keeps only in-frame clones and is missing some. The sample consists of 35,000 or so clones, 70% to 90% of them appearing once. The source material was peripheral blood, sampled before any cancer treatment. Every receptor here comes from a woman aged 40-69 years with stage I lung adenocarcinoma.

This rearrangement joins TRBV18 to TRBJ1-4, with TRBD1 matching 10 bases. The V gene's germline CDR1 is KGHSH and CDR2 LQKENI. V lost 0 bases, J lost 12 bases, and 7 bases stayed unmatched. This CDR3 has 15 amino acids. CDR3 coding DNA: TGTGCCAGCTCACCACCGACAGGGGACAGGGGAGAACTGTTTTTT. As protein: CASSPPTGDRGELFF.

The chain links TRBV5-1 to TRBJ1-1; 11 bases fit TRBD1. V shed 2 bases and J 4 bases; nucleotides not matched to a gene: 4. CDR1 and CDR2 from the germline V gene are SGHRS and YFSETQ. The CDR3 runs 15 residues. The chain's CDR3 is CASSLRTGGVTEAFF. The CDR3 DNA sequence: TGCGCCAGCAGCTTAAGGACAGGGGGCGTCACTGAAGCTTTCTTT.

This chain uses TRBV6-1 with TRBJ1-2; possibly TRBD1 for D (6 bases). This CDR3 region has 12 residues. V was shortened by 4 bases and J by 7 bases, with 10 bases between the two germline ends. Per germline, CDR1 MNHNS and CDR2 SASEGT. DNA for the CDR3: TGTGCCAGCAGTGGAAACAGGGCTGGCTACACCTTC. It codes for CASSGNRAGYTF.

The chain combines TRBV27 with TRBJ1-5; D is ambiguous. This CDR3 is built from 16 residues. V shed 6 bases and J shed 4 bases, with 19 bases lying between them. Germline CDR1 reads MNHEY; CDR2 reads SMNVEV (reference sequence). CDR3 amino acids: CASSSTSGRSNQPQHF. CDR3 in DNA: TGTGCCAGCAGCTCGACCTCCGGGAGGTCTAATCAGCCCCAGCATTTT.

CDR3 bases: TGCGCCAGCAGCCCAACCACAGGGTCCTCTGGAAACACCATATATTTT. Translating gives CASSPTTGSSGNTIYF. This chain connects TRBV5-1 to TRBJ1-3, with D perhaps matching TRBD1 (6 bases). V shed 4 bases and J shed 0 bases, with 14 bases lying between them. The CDR3 spans 16 residues. Germline loops: CDR1 SGHRS, CDR2 YFSETQ.

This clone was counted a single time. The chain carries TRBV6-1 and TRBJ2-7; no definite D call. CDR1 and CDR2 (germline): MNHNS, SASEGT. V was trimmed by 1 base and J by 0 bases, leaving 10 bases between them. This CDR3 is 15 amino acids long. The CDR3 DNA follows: TGTGCCAGCAGTGAAGACTTAGGAAGCTCCTACGAGCAGTACTTC. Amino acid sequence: CASSEDLGSSYEQYF.

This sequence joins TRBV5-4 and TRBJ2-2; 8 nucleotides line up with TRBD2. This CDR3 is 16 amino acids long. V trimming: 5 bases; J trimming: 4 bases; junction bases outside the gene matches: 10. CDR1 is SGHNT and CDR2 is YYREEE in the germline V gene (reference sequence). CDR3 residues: CASSRAGGALTGELFF. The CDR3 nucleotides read TGTGCCAGCAGTCGGGCCGGGGGGGCCCTCACCGGGGAGCTGTTTTTT.

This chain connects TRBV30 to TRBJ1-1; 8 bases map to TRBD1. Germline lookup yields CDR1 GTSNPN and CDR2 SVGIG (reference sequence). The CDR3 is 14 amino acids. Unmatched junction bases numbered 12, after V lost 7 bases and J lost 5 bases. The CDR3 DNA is TGTGCCTTGAAAGCCGGACAGGGTTTGACTGAAGCTTTCTTT. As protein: CALKAGQGLTEAFF. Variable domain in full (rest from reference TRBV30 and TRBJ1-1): SQTIHQWPATLVQPVGSPLSLECTVEGTSNPNLYWYRQAAGRGLQLLFYSVGIGQISSEVPQNLSASRPQDRQFILSSKKLLLSDSGFYLCALKAGQGLTEAFFGQGTRLTVV.